The TCR beta chain described here comes from a study of T cell changes during pregnancy in multiple sclerosis. The protocol was immunoSEQ multiplex PCR, while the TCRdb copy is restricted to in-frame clones and leaves out a portion. Among around 57,000 clones listed, 91% were seen once. CDR3 length equals 14 residues. The germline CDR1 and CDR2 sequences are MNHEY and SVGAGI. The V gene lost 5 bases and the J gene lost 8 bases, with 16 bases spanning the gap. The chain uses TRBV6-5 and TRBJ1-5, with D perhaps matching TRBD1 (5 bases). Sequenced material: peripheral blood, taken in the third trimester of pregnancy. The clonotype originates from a female donor in good health, enrolled as a control in a pregnancy study. The CDR3 nucleotides are TGTGCCAGCAGTCCCGGGGGTACGAGCAAGCCCCAGCATTTT. Translated: CASSPGGTSKPQHF.